This T cell receptor beta chain was observed in a study of OX40 agonist ivuxolimab in advanced cancers. Overall study context: Dose-escalation subjects each had hepatocellular carcinoma, melanoma, renal cell or head and neck cancer.

V was trimmed by 4 bases and J by 4 bases, leaving 11 bases between them. The CDR3 is made up of 13 amino acids. The germline gives CDR1 SGHRS, CDR2 YFSETQ. Repertoires were generated with immunoSEQ multiplex PCR, while TCRdb's copy carries only in-frame clones and drops some. Of approximately 70,000 clones listed, roughly nine tenths are singletons. For this clone: Its antigen remains unknown.

Broader study findings: Among some nonresponders, normalized T-cell clonal expansion was also low. In general, CD8+ T cells held more expanded clones than CD4+ did, on average. The study observed clonal expansion of CD4+ and CD8+ blood T cells by week 6 at 0.1 to 3.0 mg/kg.

The J gene is TRBJ2-5, the V gene TRBV5-1, with D perhaps matching TRBD2 (6 bases). The clonotype originates from an adult with an advanced solid tumor such as melanoma, head and neck, liver or kidney cancer. The specimen was CD4+ or CD8+ T cells sorted from blood, collected in a trial of the OX40 agonist ivuxolimab. Here the CDR3 DNA reads TGCGCCAGCAGCGTTATGGGGGGAGAGACCCAGTACTTC. This codes for CASSVMGGETQYF.